Following are 15 T cell receptor beta chains from one sample sequenced in a study of sequential checkpoint blockade in melanoma. Treatment indicated: randomized to nivolumab then ipilimumab (arm A) or the reverse (arm B). Sequenced by immunoSEQ multiplex PCR; TCRdb stores in-frame clones only, minus some. The profile shows fewer than 30,000 clones, over 80% of them singletons. The sample in question was CD8+ T cells sorted from blood (inferred from file names), obtained from a patient given nivolumab and ipilimumab in sequence. The source of these receptors is a human donor with melanoma.

The chain uses TRBV27 and TRBJ2-7; 8 bases agree with TRBD2. After removal of 8 bases from V and 1 base from J, the junction contained 4 bases not matched to a gene. CDR3 length: 13 amino acids. CDR1 is MNHEY, CDR2 SMNVEV, per germline (reference sequence). The CDR3 spells CASGSGSSYEQYF. CDR3 bases: TGTGCCAGCGGGAGCGGGAGTTCCTACGAGCAGTACTTC.

The CDR3 loop is CASSPGQGISNQPQHF. The CDR3, as DNA: TGTGCCAGCAGCCCGGGACAGGGAATAAGCAATCAGCCCCAGCATTTT. This chain uses TRBV7-9 with TRBJ1-5; TRBD1 matches at 9 bases. With 5 bases clipped from V and 1 base from J, the junction kept 6 bases outside the gene matches. Per germline, CDR1 SEHNR and CDR2 FQNEAQ (reference sequence). This CDR3 is built from 16 residues.

The chain uses TRBV19 and TRBJ2-1, with 9 nucleotides matching TRBD2. The CDR3 loop spans 13 amino acids. The germline CDR1 and CDR2 sequences are LNHDA and SQIVND (reference sequence). V lost 10 bases to trimming and J lost 4 bases; unmatched junction nucleotides: 5. For the CDR3, the DNA is TGTGCCACTTCCACTAGCGGGTACAATGAGCAGTTCTTC. It yields the protein CATSTSGYNEQFF.

The chain links TRBV7-9 to TRBJ2-1; 9 bases match TRBD1. The CDR3 loop spans 15 amino acids. Trimming removed 5 bases from V and 3 bases from J; junction bases left unmatched: 5. Germline-derived CDR1 and CDR2 are SEHNR and FQNEAQ (reference sequence). The CDR3 region has the DNA TGTGCCAGCAGCCTGGGGGGACAGGGCTACAATGAGCAGTTCTTC. Protein sequence: CASSLGGQGYNEQFF.

This chain links TRBV18 with TRBJ2-1; possible D gene TRBD2, 5 bases. Germline CDR1 reads KGHSH; CDR2 reads LQKENI. This CDR3 has 13 amino acids. V dropped 4 bases and J dropped 5 bases, with 9 bases sitting between them. The CDR3 here is CASSHTRDNEQFF. CDR3 sequence (DNA): TGTGCCAGCTCACACACTAGGGACAATGAGCAGTTCTTC.

The J gene is TRBJ2-7, the V gene TRBV19, with 12 bases matching TRBD2. V lost 1 base to trimming and J lost 2 bases; unmatched junction nucleotides: 3. The CDR3 has 16 residues. The germline V gene encodes CDR1 LNHDA and CDR2 SQIVND (reference sequence). The CDR3 reads CASSIAGLAGTYEQYF. The CDR3 bases are TGTGCCAGTAGTATAGCCGGACTAGCGGGGACCTACGAGCAGTACTTC.

The chain couples TRBV5-1 to TRBJ1-1; TRBD1 agrees at 10 bases. Trimming removed 3 bases from V and 6 bases from J; junction bases left unmatched: 2. The CDR3 has 13 amino acids. Germline-derived CDR1 and CDR2 are SGHRS and YFSETQ. In DNA form, the CDR3 reads TGCGCCAGCAGCTGGACAGGGGGATCTGAAGCTTTCTTT. It specifies CASSWTGGSEAFF.

The V gene is TRBV7-3, the J gene TRBJ2-1, with 8 bases that match TRBD1. The germline CDR1 and CDR2 sequences are SGHTA and FQGTGA. V was pared by 2 bases and J by 5 bases, with 2 bases of the junction left unmatched. This CDR3 is built from 14 residues. Here the CDR3 reads CASSLGTGDNEQFF. In nucleotides, the CDR3 is TGTGCCAGCAGCTTAGGGACAGGTGACAATGAGCAGTTCTTC. Supplemented by reference TRBV7-3 and TRBJ2-1, the full variable domain reads GAGVSQTPSNKVTEKGKYVELRCDPISGHTALYWYRQSLGQGPEFLIYFQGTGAADDSGLPNDRFFAVRPEGSVSTLKIQRTERGDSAVYLCASSLGTGDNEQFFGPGTRLTVL.

J is TRBJ2-3 and V is TRBV6-5, with D hard to call. CDR1 is MNHEY, CDR2 SVGAGI, per germline. This CDR3 is built from 12 residues. V was trimmed by 8 bases and J by 5 bases, leaving 11 bases between them. The CDR3 nucleotides are TGTGCCAGCGGGCTCGCTGAAGATACGCAGTATTTT. It translates to CASGLAEDTQYF.

For the CDR3, the DNA is TGTGCCACCAGCACTGGACAGGGGGGCTACGAGCAGTACTTC. Its translation is CATSTGQGGYEQYF. The chain joins TRBV15 to TRBJ2-7, with 10 bases lining up with TRBD1. The CDR3 covers 14 residues. With 4 bases clipped from V and 3 bases from J, the junction kept 3 bases outside the gene matches. Germline CDR1 LNHNV, CDR2 YYDKDF (reference sequence).

This rearrangement joins TRBV6-6 to TRBJ2-7, with 12 bases aligning to TRBD1. Germline CDR1 reads MNHNY; CDR2 reads SVGAGI (reference sequence). This CDR3 contains 14 residues. V gave up 6 bases and J gave up 6 bases; unmatched junction bases: 6. The CDR3 region is CASSPGTGGGEQYF. The CDR3 coding sequence is TGTGCCAGCAGCCCCGGGACAGGGGGCGGCGAGCAGTACTTC.

The rearrangement links TRBV10-3 to TRBJ1-2; D remains ambiguous. The CDR3 covers 12 residues. CDR1 ENHRY and CDR2 SYGVKD come from the germline V gene. V gave up 4 bases and J gave up 8 bases, with 11 bases separating them. The CDR3 loop is CAISGPTGGYTF. CDR3 nucleotides: TGTGCCATCAGTGGCCCGACTGGGGGCTACACCTTC.

This sequence joins TRBV5-4 and TRBJ1-4; 9 bases align to TRBD1. The CDR3 is made up of 15 amino acids. The V gene end was trimmed by 2 bases and the J gene end by 9 bases; junction bases not matched to a gene: 8. Germline CDR1 SGHNT, CDR2 YYREEE (reference sequence). CDR3 bases: TGTGCCAGCAGCTTAGACAGGGGGGGTGAGCAAAAACTGTTTTTT. It is translated as CASSLDRGGEQKLFF.

This chain links TRBV6-1 with TRBJ2-3; TRBD1 matches 7 bases. The CDR3 sequence is 15 residues long. V lost 9 bases and J lost 3; bases outside the gene matches: 12. Germline loops: CDR1 MNHNS, CDR2 SASEGT. The CDR3 DNA reads as TGTGCCAGTCAGGAAACAGGGGAGTTGACAGATACGCAGTATTTT. This codes for CASQETGELTDTQYF.

The rearrangement joins TRBV19 to TRBJ1-6; D may be TRBD1 (6 bases). The CDR3 has 16 amino acids. In germline, CDR1 is LNHDA, CDR2 SQIVND (reference sequence). Trimming stripped 3 bases from V and 5 bases from J, with 14 bases between. For the CDR3, the DNA is TGTGCCAGTAGTATCAGGGGACAAGCCGATAATTCACCCCTCCACTTT. As protein: CASSIRGQADNSPLHF.